The 5 T cell receptor beta chains below come from one sample, sequenced in a study of blood T cell repertoires in COVID-19. TCRdb's table, derived via immunoSEQ multiplex PCR, lists solely in-frame clones and lacks some. This sample has 60,000 to 85,000 clones, with about four fifths found just once. Source material: peripheral blood. The receptors stem from a woman aged 55-75 years with acute or convalescent COVID-19.

This clone was counted between two and nine times. The chain carries TRBV29-1 and TRBJ1-2; 9 bases are shared with TRBD1. There are 15 residues in the CDR3. The ends lost 7 bases at V and 4 bases at J; junction bases unmatched: 13. CDR1 and CDR2 (germline): SQVTM, ANQGSEA. The CDR3 bases are TGCAGCGCAGAGCTACGGACAGGGGAAGGCTATGGCTACACCTTC. As protein: CSAELRTGEGYGYTF.

As DNA, the CDR3 is TGTGCCAGTAGTATATCAGATACCCAAGAGACCCAGTACTTC. Protein product: CASSISDTQETQYF. The chain employs TRBV19 and TRBJ2-5; unclear D gene. The CDR3 covers 14 residues. V lost 2 bases to trimming and J lost 1 base, with 8 bases between them. Germline V CDR1 and CDR2: LNHDA, SQIVND (reference sequence).

The chain has TRBV6-6 and TRBJ1-1, with 8 bases lining up with TRBD1. J was trimmed by 3 bases and V by 6 bases; bases with no gene match: 6. Per germline, CDR1 MNHNY and CDR2 SVGAGI (reference sequence). This CDR3 spans 14 amino acids. The CDR3 nucleotides read TGTGCCAGCAGACCAGGACAGGGCTACACTGAAGCTTTCTTT. This codes for CASRPGQGYTEAFF.

The rearrangement links TRBV2 to TRBJ2-1; 9 bases are shared with TRBD2. The CDR3 spans 15 residues. The ends lost 3 bases at V and 2 bases at J; junction bases unmatched: 2. Germline values: CDR1 SNHLY, CDR2 FYNNEI. Here the CDR3 DNA reads TGTGCCAGCAGTGAGCAGCGGGGGGCCTACAATGAGCAGTTCTTC. It yields the protein CASSEQRGAYNEQFF.

This clone was picked up one time. The V gene is TRBV6-2 or TRBV6-3, the J gene TRBJ2-3; D not resolved. The CDR3 spans 12 residues. V was cut by 0 bases and J by 5 bases, with 3 bases left in between. The germline CDR1 and CDR2 sequences are MNHEY and SVGEGT. CDR3 sequence (DNA): TGTGCCAGCAGTTACTCCATAGATACGCAGTATTTT. Protein product: CASSYSIDTQYF.